This entry features one TCR beta chain sequence. Random hexamers primed reverse transcription of 0.5 to 1 ug RNA. Multiplex PCR with immunoSEQ amplified the TCR beta CDR3 across 54 Vbeta and 13 Jbeta. TCRdb re-called the immunoSEQ multiplex PCR reads with MiXCR, one entry per CDR3 protein. The data show roughly 200,000 distinct CDR3 sequences, roughly 95% seen once. The sample originates from a study of CD8 T cells in Susac syndrome. Trimming stripped 1 base from V and 2 bases from J, with 12 bases between. There are 14 residues in the CDR3. The germline gives CDR1 DFQATT, CDR2 SNEGSKA (reference sequence). CD8+ and CD4+ T cells circulating in blood were sequenced for TCR beta. Patients with stable or active relapsing-remitting disease, all of them treatment-naive, made up the multiple sclerosis controls. TEMRA cells were FACS-enriched, while CD8+ and CD4+ T cells were negatively isolated.

This clonotype was obtained from a human donor with multiple sclerosis. Sequencing input: CD8+ T cells from PBMCs. The rearrangement links TRBV20-1 to TRBJ2-7; D tentatively reads TRBD1 or TRBD2 (6 bases each). CDR3 in DNA: TGCAGTGCTAGAGGAACAGGGAGGACCTACGAGCAGTACTTC. It yields the protein CSARGTGRTYEQYF.